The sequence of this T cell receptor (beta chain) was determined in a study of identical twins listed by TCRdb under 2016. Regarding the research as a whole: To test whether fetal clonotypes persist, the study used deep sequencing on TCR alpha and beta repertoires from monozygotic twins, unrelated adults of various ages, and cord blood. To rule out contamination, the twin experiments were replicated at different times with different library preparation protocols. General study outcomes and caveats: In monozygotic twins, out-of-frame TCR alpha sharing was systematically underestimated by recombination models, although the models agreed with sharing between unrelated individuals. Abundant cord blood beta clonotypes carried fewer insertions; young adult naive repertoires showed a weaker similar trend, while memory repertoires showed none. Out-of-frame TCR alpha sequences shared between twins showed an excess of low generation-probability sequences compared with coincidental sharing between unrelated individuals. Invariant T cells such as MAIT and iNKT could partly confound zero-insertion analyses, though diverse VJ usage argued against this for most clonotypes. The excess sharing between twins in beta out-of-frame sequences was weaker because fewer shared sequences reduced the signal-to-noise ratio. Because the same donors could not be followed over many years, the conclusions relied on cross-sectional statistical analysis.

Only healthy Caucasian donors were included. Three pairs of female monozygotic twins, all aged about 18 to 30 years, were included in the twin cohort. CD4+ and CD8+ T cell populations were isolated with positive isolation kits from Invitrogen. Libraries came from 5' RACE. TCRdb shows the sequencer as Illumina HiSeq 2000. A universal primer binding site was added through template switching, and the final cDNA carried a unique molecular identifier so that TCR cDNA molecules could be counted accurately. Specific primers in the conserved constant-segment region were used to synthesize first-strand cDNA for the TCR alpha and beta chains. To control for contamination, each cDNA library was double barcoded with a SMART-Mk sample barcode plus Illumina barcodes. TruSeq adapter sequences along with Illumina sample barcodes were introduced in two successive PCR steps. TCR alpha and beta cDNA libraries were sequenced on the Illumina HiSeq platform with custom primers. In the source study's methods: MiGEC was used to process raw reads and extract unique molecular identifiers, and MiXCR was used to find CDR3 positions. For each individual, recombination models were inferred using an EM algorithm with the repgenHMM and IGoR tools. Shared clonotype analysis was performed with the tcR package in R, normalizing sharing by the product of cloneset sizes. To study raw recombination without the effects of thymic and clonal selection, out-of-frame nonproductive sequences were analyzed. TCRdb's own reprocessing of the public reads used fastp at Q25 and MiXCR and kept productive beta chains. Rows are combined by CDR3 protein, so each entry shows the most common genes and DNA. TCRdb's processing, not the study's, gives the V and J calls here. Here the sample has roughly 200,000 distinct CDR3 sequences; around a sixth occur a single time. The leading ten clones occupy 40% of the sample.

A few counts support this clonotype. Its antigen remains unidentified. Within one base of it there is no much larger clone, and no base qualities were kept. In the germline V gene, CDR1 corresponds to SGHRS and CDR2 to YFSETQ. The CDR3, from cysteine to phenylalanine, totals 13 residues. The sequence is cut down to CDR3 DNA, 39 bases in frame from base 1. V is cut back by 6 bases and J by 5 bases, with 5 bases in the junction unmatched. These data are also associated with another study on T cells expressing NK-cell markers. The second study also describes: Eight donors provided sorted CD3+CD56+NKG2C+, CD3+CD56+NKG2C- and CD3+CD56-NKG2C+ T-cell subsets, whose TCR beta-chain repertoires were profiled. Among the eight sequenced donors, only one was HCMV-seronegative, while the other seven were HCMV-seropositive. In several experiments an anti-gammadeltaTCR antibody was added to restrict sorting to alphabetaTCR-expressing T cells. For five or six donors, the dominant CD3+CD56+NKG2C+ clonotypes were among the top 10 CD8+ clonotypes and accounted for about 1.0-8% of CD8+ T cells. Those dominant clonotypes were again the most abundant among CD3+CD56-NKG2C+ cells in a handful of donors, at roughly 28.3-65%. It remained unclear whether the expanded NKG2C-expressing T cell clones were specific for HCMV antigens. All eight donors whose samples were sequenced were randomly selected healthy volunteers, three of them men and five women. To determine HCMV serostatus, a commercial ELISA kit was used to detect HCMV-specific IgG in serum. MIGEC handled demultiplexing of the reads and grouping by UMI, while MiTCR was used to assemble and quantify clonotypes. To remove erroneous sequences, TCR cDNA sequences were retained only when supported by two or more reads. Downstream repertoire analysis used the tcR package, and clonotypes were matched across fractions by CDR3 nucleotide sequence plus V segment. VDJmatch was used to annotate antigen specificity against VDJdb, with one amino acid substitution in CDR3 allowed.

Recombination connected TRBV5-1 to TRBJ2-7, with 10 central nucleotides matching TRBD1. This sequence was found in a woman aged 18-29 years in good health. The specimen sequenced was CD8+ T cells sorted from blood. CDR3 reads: CASNDRGLDEQYF. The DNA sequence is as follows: TGCGCCAGCAACGACAGGGGGCTGGACGAGCAGTACTTC. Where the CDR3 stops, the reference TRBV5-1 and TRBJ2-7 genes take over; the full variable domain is KAGVTQTPRYLIKTRGQQVTLSCSPISGHRSVSWYQQTPGQGLQFLFEYFSETQRNKGNFPGRFSGRQFSNSRSEMNVSTLELGDSALYLCASNDRGLDEQYFGPGTRLTVT.